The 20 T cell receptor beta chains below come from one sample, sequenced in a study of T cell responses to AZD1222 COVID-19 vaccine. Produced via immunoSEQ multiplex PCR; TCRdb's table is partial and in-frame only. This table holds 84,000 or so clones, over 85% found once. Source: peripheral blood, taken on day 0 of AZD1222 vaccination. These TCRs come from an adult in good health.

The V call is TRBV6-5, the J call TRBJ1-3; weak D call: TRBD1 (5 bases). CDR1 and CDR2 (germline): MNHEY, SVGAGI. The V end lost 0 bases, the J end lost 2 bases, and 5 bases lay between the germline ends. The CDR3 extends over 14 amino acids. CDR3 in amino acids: CASSYSGAGNTIYF. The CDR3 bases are TGTGCCAGCAGTTACTCAGGGGCTGGAAACACCATATATTTT.

The CDR3 DNA reads as TGTGCCAGCAGGGGAGGGACAAATTCCTACGAGCAGTACTTC. It encodes CASRGGTNSYEQYF. The V and J genes are TRBV7-2 and TRBJ2-7; D may be TRBD2 (7 bases). Germline CDR1 reads SGHTA; CDR2 reads FQGNSA. V lost 6 bases, J lost 1 base, and 13 bases lay in between. The CDR3 runs to 14 residues. The full variable domain, completed using reference TRBV7-2 and TRBJ2-7, is GAGVSQSPSNKVTEKGKDVELRCDPISGHTALYWYRQSLGQGLEFLIYFQGNSAPDKSGLPSDRFSAERTGGSVSTLTIQRTQQEDSAVYLCASRGGTNSYEQYFGPGTRLTVT.

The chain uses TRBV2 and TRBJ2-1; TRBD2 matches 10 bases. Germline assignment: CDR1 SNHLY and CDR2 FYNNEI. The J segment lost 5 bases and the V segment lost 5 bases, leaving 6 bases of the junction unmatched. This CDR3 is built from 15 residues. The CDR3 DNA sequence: TGTGCCAGCAGTATTAGGACTAGCGGAGACAATGAGCAGTTCTTC. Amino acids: CASSIRTSGDNEQFF.

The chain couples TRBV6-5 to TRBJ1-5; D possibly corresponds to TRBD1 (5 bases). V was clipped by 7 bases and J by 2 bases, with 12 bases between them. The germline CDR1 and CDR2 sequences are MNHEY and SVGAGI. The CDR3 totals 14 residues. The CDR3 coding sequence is TGTGCCAGCACCGCGGGGCTCGGCAATCAGCCCCAGCATTTT. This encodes CASTAGLGNQPQHF.

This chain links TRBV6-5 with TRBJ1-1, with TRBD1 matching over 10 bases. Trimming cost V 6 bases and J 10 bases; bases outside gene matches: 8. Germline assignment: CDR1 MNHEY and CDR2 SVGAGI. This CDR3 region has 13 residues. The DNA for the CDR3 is TGTGCCAGCAGGCCGGGACAGGGGCTTCGAGCTTTCTTT. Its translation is CASRPGQGLRAFF.

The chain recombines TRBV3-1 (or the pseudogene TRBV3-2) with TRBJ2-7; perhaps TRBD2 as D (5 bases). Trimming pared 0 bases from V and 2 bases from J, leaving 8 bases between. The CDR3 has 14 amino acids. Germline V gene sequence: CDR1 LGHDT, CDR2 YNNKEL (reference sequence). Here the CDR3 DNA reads TGTGCCAGCAGCCAAGAGTCGGGGACCTACGAGCAGTACTTC. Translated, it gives CASSQESGTYEQYF.

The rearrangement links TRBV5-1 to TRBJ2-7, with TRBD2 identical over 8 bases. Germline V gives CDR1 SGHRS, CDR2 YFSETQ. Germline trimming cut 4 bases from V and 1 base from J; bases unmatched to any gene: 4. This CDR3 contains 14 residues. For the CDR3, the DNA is TGCGCCAGCAGCCCGGGGGGGAGTTCCTACGAGCAGTACTTC. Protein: CASSPGGSSYEQYF.

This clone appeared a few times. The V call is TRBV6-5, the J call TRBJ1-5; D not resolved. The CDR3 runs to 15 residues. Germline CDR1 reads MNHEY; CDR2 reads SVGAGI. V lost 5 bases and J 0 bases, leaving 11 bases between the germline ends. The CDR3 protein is CASSLDQGSNQPQHF. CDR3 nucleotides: TGTGCCAGCAGTCTCGATCAAGGTAGCAATCAGCCCCAGCATTTT.

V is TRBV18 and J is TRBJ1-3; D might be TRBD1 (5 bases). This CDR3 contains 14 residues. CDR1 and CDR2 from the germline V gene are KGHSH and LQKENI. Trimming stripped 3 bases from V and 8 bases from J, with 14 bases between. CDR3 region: CASSPGRGSYTIYF. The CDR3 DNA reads TGTGCCAGCTCACCGGGACGAGGGAGCTACACCATATATTTT.

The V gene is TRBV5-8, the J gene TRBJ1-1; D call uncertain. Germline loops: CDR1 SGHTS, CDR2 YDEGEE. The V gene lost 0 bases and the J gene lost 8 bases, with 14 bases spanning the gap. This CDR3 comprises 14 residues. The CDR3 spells CASSLGTRMGEAFF. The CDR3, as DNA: TGTGCCAGCAGCTTGGGGACCCGAATGGGGGAAGCTTTCTTT.

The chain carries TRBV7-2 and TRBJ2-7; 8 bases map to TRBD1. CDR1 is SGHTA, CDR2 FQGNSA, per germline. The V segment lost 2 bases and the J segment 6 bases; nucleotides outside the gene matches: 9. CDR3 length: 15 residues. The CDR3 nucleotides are TGTGCCAGCAGCTTACAGGGGGCTGTCCGCCCCGAGCAGTACTTC. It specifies CASSLQGAVRPEQYF.

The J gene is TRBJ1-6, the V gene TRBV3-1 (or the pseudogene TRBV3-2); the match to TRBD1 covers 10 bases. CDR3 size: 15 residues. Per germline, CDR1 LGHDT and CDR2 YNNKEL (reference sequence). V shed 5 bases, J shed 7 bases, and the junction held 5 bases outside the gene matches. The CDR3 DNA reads TGTGCCAGCAGCGATTCGGACAGGGGGAATTCACCCCTCCACTTT. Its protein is CASSDSDRGNSPLHF.

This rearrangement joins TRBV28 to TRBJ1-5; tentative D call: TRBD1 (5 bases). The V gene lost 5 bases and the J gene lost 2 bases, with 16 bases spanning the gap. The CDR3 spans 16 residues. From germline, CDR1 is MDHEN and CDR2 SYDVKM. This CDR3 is CASSLPGTQGNQPQHF. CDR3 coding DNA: TGTGCCAGCAGTCTCCCAGGGACCCAGGGCAATCAGCCCCAGCATTTT.

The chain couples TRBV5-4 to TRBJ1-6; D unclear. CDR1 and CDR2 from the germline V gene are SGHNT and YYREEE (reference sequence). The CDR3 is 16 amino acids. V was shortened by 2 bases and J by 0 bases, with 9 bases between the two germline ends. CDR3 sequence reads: CASSLAGLSYNSPLHF. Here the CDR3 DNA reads TGTGCCAGCAGCTTAGCGGGCCTCTCCTATAATTCACCCCTCCACTTT. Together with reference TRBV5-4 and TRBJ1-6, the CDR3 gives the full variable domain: ETGVTQSPTHLIKTRGQQVTLRCSSQSGHNTVSWYQQALGQGPQFIFQYYREEENGRGNFPPRFSGLQFPNYSSELNVNALELDDSALYLCASSLAGLSYNSPLHFGNGTRLTVT.

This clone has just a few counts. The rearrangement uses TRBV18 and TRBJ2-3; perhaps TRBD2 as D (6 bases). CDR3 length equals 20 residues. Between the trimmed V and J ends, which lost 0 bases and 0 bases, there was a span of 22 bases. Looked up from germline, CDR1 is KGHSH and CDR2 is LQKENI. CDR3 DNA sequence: TGTGCCAGCTCACCACCGGGGGGTTCTTTTTGGGACCTAAGCACAGATACGCAGTATTTT. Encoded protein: CASSPPGGSFWDLSTDTQYF.

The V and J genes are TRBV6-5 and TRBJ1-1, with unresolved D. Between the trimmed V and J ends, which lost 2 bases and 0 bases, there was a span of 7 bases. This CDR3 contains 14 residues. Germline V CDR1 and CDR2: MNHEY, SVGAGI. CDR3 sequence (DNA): TGTGCCAGCAGTTACACAGACATGAACACTGAAGCTTTCTTT. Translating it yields CASSYTDMNTEAFF.

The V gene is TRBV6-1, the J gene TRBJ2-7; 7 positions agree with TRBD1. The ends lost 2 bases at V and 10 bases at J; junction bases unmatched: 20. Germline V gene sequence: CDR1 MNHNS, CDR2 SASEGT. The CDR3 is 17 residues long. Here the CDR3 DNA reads TGTGCCAGCAGTGAAATACTACCTTCAACGACAGGGCGAATCCAGTACTTC. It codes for CASSEILPSTTGRIQYF.

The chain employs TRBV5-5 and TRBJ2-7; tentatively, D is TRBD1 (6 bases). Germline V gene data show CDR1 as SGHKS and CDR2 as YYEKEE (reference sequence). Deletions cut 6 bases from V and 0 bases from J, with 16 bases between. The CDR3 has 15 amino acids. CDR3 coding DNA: TGTGCCAGCAACCCCGGCCAGGGGAGCTCCTACGAGCAGTACTTC. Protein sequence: CASNPGQGSSYEQYF.

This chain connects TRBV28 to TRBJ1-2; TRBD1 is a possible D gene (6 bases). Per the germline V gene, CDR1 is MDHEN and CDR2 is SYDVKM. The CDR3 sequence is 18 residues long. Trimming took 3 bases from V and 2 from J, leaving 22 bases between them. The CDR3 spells CASSFGGGGNIRNYGYTF. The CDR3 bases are TGTGCCAGCAGTTTTGGAGGGGGGGGAAACATTAGAAACTATGGCTACACCTTC.

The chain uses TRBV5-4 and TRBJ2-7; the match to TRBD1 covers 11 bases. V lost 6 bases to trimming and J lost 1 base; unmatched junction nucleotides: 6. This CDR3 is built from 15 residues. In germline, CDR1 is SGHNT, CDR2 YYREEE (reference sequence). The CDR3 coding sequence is TGTGCCAGCACCCGCCGGGACAGGGGGTCCTACGAGCAGTACTTC. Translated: CASTRRDRGSYEQYF. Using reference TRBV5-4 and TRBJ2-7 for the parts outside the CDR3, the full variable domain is ETGVTQSPTHLIKTRGQQVTLRCSSQSGHNTVSWYQQALGQGPQFIFQYYREEENGRGNFPPRFSGLQFPNYSSELNVNALELDDSALYLCASTRRDRGSYEQYFGPGTRLTVT.